The 32 T cell receptor beta chains reported below all come from one sample, sequenced in a study of blood T cell repertoires in COVID-19. Profiled with immunoSEQ multiplex PCR; TCRdb holds only in-frame clones, not every one. Found here are a few hundred thousand clones, more than 75% of them singletons; the top ten hold about 2.1%. The sequencing sample was made of PBMCs or T cells enriched from blood (not recorded which). Receptors originate from a man between 40 and 49 years old in a cohort exposed to, infected with or recovered from COVID-19 (not recorded which).

The chain recombines TRBV19 with TRBJ2-3; the match to TRBD2 covers 9 bases. The CDR3 is made up of 17 amino acids. Germline V gene data show CDR1 as LNHDA and CDR2 as SQIVND (reference sequence). V shed 7 bases, J shed 5 bases, and the junction held 16 bases outside the gene matches. The chain's CDR3 is CASMVAGVTFGGDTQYF. For the CDR3, the DNA is TGTGCCAGTATGGTAGCGGGAGTAACGTTTGGTGGAGATACGCAGTATTTT.

V gene TRBV19 combines with J gene TRBJ2-4, with TRBD1 identical over 8 bases. V shed 3 bases and J 4 bases; nucleotides not matched to a gene: 2. The germline V gene encodes CDR1 LNHDA and CDR2 SQIVND (reference sequence). The CDR3 totals 14 residues. The CDR3 is CASSIDRGKNIQYF. DNA of the CDR3: TGTGCCAGTAGTATCGACAGGGGAAAAAACATTCAGTACTTC.

The chain recombines TRBV28 with TRBJ1-1, with D perhaps matching TRBD1 (6 bases). CDR3 length equals 14 residues. CDR1 MDHEN and CDR2 SYDVKM come from the germline V gene. The V end lost 5 bases, the J end lost 4 bases, and 14 bases lay between the germline ends. Here the CDR3 DNA reads TGTGCCAGCAGTCGGGACACCGGGGCCACTGAAGCTTTCTTT. Its translation is CASSRDTGATEAFF.

V and J are TRBV20-1 and TRBJ1-1, with a tentative D call TRBD1 (5 bases). The CDR3 has 14 amino acids. Germline CDR1 is DFQATT and CDR2 is SNEGSKA (reference sequence). V shed 3 bases and J shed 4 bases, with 15 bases lying between them. The CDR3 coding sequence is TGCAGTGCTAGTCAGGGTTGGGGTCGCACTGAAGCTTTCTTT. This encodes CSASQGWGRTEAFF.

The chain recombines TRBV6-1 with TRBJ2-3; D may be TRBD2 (5 bases). V lost 4 bases and J lost 1, with 15 bases in between. Germline V gives CDR1 MNHNS, CDR2 SASEGT. The CDR3 has 16 amino acids. In nucleotides, the CDR3 is TGTGCCAGCAGTGTGGTTGGCGGGTCCGGCACAGATACGCAGTATTTT. Translated, it gives CASSVVGGSGTDTQYF.

The rearrangement links TRBV2 to TRBJ2-3; perhaps TRBD2 as D (6 bases). V lost 2 bases and J 3 bases, leaving 15 bases between the germline ends. The CDR3 is 16 residues long. Germline CDR1 is SNHLY and CDR2 is FYNNEI. The CDR3 sequence is CASSERAGRRTDTQYF. The CDR3, as DNA: TGTGCCAGCAGTGAAAGGGCGGGGCGGCGGACAGATACGCAGTATTTT.

This clone was counted only a few times. The chain combines TRBV7-8 with TRBJ2-1, with TRBD2 matching 9 bases. This CDR3 comprises 15 residues. Germline V gene lookup returns CDR1 SGHVS and CDR2 FQNEAQ. Unmatched junction bases numbered 5, after V lost 6 bases and J lost 2 bases. DNA of the CDR3: TGTGCCAGCAGGGGAGCGGGAGGAACCTACAATGAGCAGTTCTTC. Its protein is CASRGAGGTYNEQFF.

The DNA for the CDR3 is TGTGCCAGCAGCCCATACCAAGCGGGAACTCGCACAGATACGCAGTATTTT. Protein sequence: CASSPYQAGTRTDTQYF. The V and J genes are TRBV4-2 and TRBJ2-3; 7 bases are shared with TRBD2. There are 17 residues in the CDR3. J gave up 1 base and V 4 bases, and 11 bases lay outside the gene matches. Per germline, CDR1 LGHNA and CDR2 YNFKEQ.

The chain links TRBV10-3 to TRBJ1-1, with a weak D call TRBD1 (5 bases). Germline loops: CDR1 ENHRY, CDR2 SYGVKD. Trimming removed 5 bases at V and 3 bases at J, with 13 bases between. The CDR3 spans 14 residues. This CDR3 is CAISKQERDTEAFF. CDR3 sequence (DNA): TGTGCCATCAGTAAACAGGAAAGGGACACTGAAGCTTTCTTT.

The gene calls are TRBV25-1 and TRBJ2-2; perhaps TRBD2 as D (5 bases). The germline gives CDR1 MGHDK, CDR2 SYGVNS. Trimming took off 1 base at V and 4 bases at J, with 13 bases between the two ends. The CDR3 loop spans 16 amino acids. Here the CDR3 reads CASSELSGRFTGELFF. The CDR3 DNA follows: TGTGCCAGCAGTGAATTAAGTGGGAGATTCACCGGGGAGCTGTTTTTT.

The chain is built from TRBV28 and TRBJ2-5; unclear D gene. This CDR3 contains 14 residues. V was pared by 2 bases and J by 5 bases, with 12 bases between. The germline V gene encodes CDR1 MDHEN and CDR2 SYDVKM. The DNA for the CDR3 is TGTGCCAGCAGTTTACCCAGCGTTAGGGAGACCCAGTACTTC. Translating it yields CASSLPSVRETQYF.

This chain connects TRBV19 to TRBJ2-7; 7 nucleotides line up with TRBD2. Germline V CDR1 and CDR2: LNHDA, SQIVND (reference sequence). V trimming: 6 bases; J trimming: 4 bases; junction bases outside the gene matches: 15. The CDR3 is 16 residues long. The CDR3 nucleotides are TGTGCCAGTAGGCCCACGACTAGCCGTAGTATATACGAGCAGTACTTC. It codes for CASRPTTSRSIYEQYF. The complete variable domain, with remaining parts taken from reference TRBV19 and TRBJ2-7, reads DGGITQSPKYLFRKEGQNVTLSCEQNLNHDAMYWYRQDPGQGLRLIYYSQIVNDFQKGDIAEGYSVSREKKESFPLTVTSAQKNPTAFYLCASRPTTSRSIYEQYFGPGTRLTVT.

This clone has just a few counts. The V and J genes are TRBV3-1 (or the pseudogene TRBV3-2) and TRBJ1-3, with D perhaps matching TRBD1 (6 bases). Germline assignment: CDR1 LGHDT and CDR2 YNNKEL (reference sequence). This CDR3 spans 16 amino acids. V was trimmed by 0 bases and J by 4 bases, leaving 13 bases between them. The CDR3 is CASSQEETGLGNTIYF. The CDR3 DNA follows: TGTGCCAGCAGCCAAGAGGAAACAGGGCTAGGAAACACCATATATTTT.

This chain connects TRBV28 to TRBJ2-7; possibly TRBD2 for D (5 bases). Germline assignment: CDR1 MDHEN and CDR2 SYDVKM. V gave up 5 bases and J gave up 3 bases, with 8 bases separating them. CDR3 length: 12 amino acids. CDR3 nucleotides: TGTGCCAGCAGTGTCCGGGGCTACGAGCAGTACTTC. Translation gives CASSVRGYEQYF. The full variable domain, completed using reference TRBV28 and TRBJ2-7, is DVKVTQSSRYLVKRTGEKVFLECVQDMDHENMFWYRQDPGLGLRLIYFSYDVKMKEKGDIPEGYSVSREKKERFSLILESASTNQTSMYLCASSVRGYEQYFGPGTRLTVT.

This clone occurred once. The chain joins TRBV18 to TRBJ1-4; 7 bases map to TRBD1. Germline loops: CDR1 KGHSH, CDR2 LQKENI. V shed 5 bases, J shed 8 bases, and the junction held 8 bases outside the gene matches. The CDR3 runs to 14 residues. CDR3 sequence: CASSTGVEVEKLFF. In DNA form, the CDR3 reads TGTGCCAGCTCAACAGGGGTAGAAGTGGAAAAACTGTTTTTT.

The chain combines TRBV5-1 with TRBJ2-7; TRBD2 aligns across 7 bases. CDR1 and CDR2 from the germline V gene are SGHRS and YFSETQ. With V trimmed by 0 bases and J by 5 bases, 5 bases remained unmatched. The CDR3 is made up of 14 amino acids. In DNA form, the CDR3 reads TGCGCCAGCAGCTTGGGGACTAGTTCCCACGAGCAGTACTTC. Protein: CASSLGTSSHEQYF.

The chain uses TRBV28 and TRBJ1-6, with 7 bases that match TRBD1. The V gene's germline CDR1 is MDHEN and CDR2 SYDVKM. This CDR3 comprises 15 residues. V lost 2 bases and J lost 7; bases outside the gene matches: 5. CDR3 protein: CASSLRTGRNSPLHF. For the CDR3, the DNA is TGTGCCAGCAGTTTACGGACAGGAAGAAATTCACCCCTCCACTTT.

The chain joins TRBV9 to TRBJ2-7, with 9 bases fitting TRBD2. Germline CDR1 reads SGDLS; CDR2 reads YYNGEE. This CDR3 is built from 15 residues. Trimming at V came to 3 bases and at J to 0 bases, leaving 4 bases not matched to a gene. In DNA form, the CDR3 reads TGTGCCAGCAGCGCTAGCGGGGCTAGCTCCTACGAGCAGTACTTC. It encodes CASSASGASSYEQYF.

The chain links TRBV5-5 to TRBJ2-7; no reliable D call. Between the trimmed V and J ends, which lost 0 bases and 0 bases, there was a span of 7 bases. Germline CDR1 and CDR2: SGHKS and YYEKEE (reference sequence). The CDR3 consists of 14 residues. The CDR3 region has the DNA TGTGCCAGCAGCTTGGAATGGAGCTCCTACGAGCAGTACTTC. Its protein product is CASSLEWSSYEQYF.

This clone appeared once. The V call is TRBV5-4, the J call TRBJ1-2, with 8 bases aligning to TRBD1. Looked up from germline, CDR1 is SGHNT and CDR2 is YYREEE (reference sequence). The CDR3 totals 16 residues. With V trimmed by 1 base and J by 3 bases, 8 bases remained unmatched. The CDR3 reads CASSLFPDRGDYGYTF. DNA of the CDR3: TGTGCCAGCAGCTTGTTCCCCGACAGGGGTGACTATGGCTACACCTTC.

The chain uses TRBV6-5 and TRBJ2-1, with TRBD2 matching over 7 bases. Germline V gene data show CDR1 as MNHEY and CDR2 as SVGAGI. The CDR3 totals 15 residues. J lost 5 bases, V lost 7 bases, and 11 bases had no gene match. CDR3 bases: TGTGCCAGCACCTCTCCGGGACTAAACGACAATGAGCAGTTCTTC. Amino acid sequence: CASTSPGLNDNEQFF.

V usage is TRBV19 and J usage is TRBJ1-2; TRBD1 might be the D (6 bases). Germline-derived CDR1 and CDR2 are LNHDA and SQIVND (reference sequence). The CDR3 sequence is 15 residues long. Trimming cost V 3 bases and J 0 bases, with 11 bases left between them. CDR3 bases: TGTGCCAGTAGTATTCAGGGGATCTCTAACTATGGCTACACCTTC. This codes for CASSIQGISNYGYTF.

The chain is built from TRBV24-1 and TRBJ2-7; 11 nucleotides line up with TRBD2. The CDR3 has 16 residues. V shed 1 base and J 4 bases; nucleotides not matched to a gene: 5. Germline V gene lookup returns CDR1 KGHDR and CDR2 SFDVKD. In nucleotides, the CDR3 is TGTGCCACCAGTGATTTTGGGACTAGCGGAATGTACGAGCAGTACTTC. It codes for CATSDFGTSGMYEQYF.

The rearrangement links TRBV29-1 to TRBJ1-2; 7 nucleotides line up with TRBD1. The junction had 8 bases not matched to a gene; V was cut back by 6 bases and J by 1 base. The CDR3 runs 14 residues. Germline V gene lookup returns CDR1 SQVTM and CDR2 ANQGSEA. CDR3 sequence reads: CSVIGGGFNYGYTF. The DNA for the CDR3 is TGCAGCGTGATCGGAGGGGGCTTTAACTATGGCTACACCTTC.

The chain combines TRBV19 with TRBJ2-7; TRBD1 agrees at 11 bases. V lost 4 bases and J lost 4; bases outside the gene matches: 6. CDR1 LNHDA and CDR2 SQIVND come from the germline V gene (reference sequence). CDR3 length: 15 residues. As DNA, the CDR3 is TGTGCCAGTAGTACCGCGGGGACAGGGGGGTACGAGCAGTACTTC. As protein: CASSTAGTGGYEQYF.

The genes are TRBV18 and TRBJ2-3; 12 bases are a match to TRBD2. There are 15 residues in the CDR3. Per germline, CDR1 KGHSH and CDR2 LQKENI. The ends lost 7 bases at V and 4 bases at J; junction bases unmatched: 6. This CDR3 reads CASFLTSGSPDTQYF. In DNA form, the CDR3 reads TGTGCCAGCTTCTTGACTAGCGGGAGTCCAGATACGCAGTATTTT.

The chain employs TRBV3-1 (or the pseudogene TRBV3-2) and TRBJ1-2, with 8 bases fitting TRBD1. V was pared by 4 bases and J by 4 bases, with 5 bases of the junction left unmatched. This CDR3 contains 14 residues. CDR1 and CDR2 (germline): LGHDT, YNNKEL (reference sequence). Written as DNA, the CDR3 is TGTGCCAGCAGCCGGGGACAGGCCATCTATGGCTACACCTTC. Protein product: CASSRGQAIYGYTF.

This chain joins TRBV19 and TRBJ1-1; 8 bases align to TRBD1. The J segment lost 12 bases and the V segment lost 3 bases, leaving 9 bases of the junction unmatched. The CDR3 runs to 13 residues. From germline, CDR1 is LNHDA and CDR2 SQIVND (reference sequence). Here the CDR3 reads CASSMGADRASFF. CDR3 nucleotides: TGTGCCAGTAGTATGGGAGCGGACAGGGCGTCTTTCTTT.

J is TRBJ2-2 and V is TRBV9, with 10 bases matching TRBD1. Germline CDR1 and CDR2: SGDLS and YYNGEE. The trim removed 7 bases at V and 6 bases at J, leaving 6 bases unmatched. The CDR3 is 14 amino acids. The CDR3 region is CASGPGTGAGELFF. CDR3 DNA sequence: TGTGCCAGCGGCCCCGGGACAGGGGCCGGGGAGCTGTTTTTT.

Details on this clone: The junction and the germline gene differ at one end; a read error may be behind it. This rearrangement joins TRBV3-1 (or the pseudogene TRBV3-2) to TRBJ2-3; D unresolved. The CDR3 covers 14 residues. Germline lookup yields CDR1 LGHDT and CDR2 YNNKEL (reference sequence). In DNA, the CDR3 is TGTGCCAGCAGTCAAGGGCAGTGGACAGATACGCAGTATTTT. This codes for CASSQGQWTDTQYF.

V and J are TRBV3-1 (or the pseudogene TRBV3-2) and TRBJ1-2, with 10 bases that match TRBD1. This CDR3 region has 15 residues. J gave up 8 bases and V 4 bases, and 10 bases lay outside the gene matches. Germline V gene sequence: CDR1 LGHDT, CDR2 YNNKEL (reference sequence). In DNA form, the CDR3 reads TGTGCCAGCAGCCTTAGATTAGGGACAGGGGAAGGCTACACCTTC. It codes for CASSLRLGTGEGYTF.

The rearrangement links TRBV28 to TRBJ1-2; 12 bases map to TRBD1. V was clipped by 3 bases and J by 4 bases; unmatched bases: 6. Germline-derived CDR1 and CDR2 are MDHEN and SYDVKM. The CDR3 spans 16 residues. CDR3 sequence: CASSLGGQGAFYGYTF. The CDR3 DNA is TGTGCCAGCAGTTTGGGGGGACAGGGGGCATTCTATGGCTACACCTTC.